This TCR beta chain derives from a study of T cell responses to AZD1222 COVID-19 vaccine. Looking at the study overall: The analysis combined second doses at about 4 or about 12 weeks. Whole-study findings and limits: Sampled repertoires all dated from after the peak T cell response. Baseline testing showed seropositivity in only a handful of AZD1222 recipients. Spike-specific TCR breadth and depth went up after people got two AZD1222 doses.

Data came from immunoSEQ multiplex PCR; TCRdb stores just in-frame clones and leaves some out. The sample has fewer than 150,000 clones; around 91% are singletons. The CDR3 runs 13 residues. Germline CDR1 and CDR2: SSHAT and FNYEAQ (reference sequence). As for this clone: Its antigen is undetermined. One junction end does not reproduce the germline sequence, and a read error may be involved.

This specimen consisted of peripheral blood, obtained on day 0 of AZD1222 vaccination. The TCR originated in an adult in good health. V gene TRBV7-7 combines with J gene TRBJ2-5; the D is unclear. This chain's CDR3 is CASSPSYQETQYF. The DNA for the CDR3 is TGTGCTAGCAGCCCTTCGTACCAAGAGACCCAGTACTTC.